The clone carrying this T cell receptor beta chain was recorded many times. Its antigen is unknown. Disease lasting under 3 months, a NOSPECS grade of at least 4, and a Clinical Activity Score of at least 3 were features of the ophthalmopathy patients. Exclusion criteria comprised uncontrolled infection, other autoimmune disease, pregnancy or lactation. Clinical symptoms, serum thyroxine, TRAb, thyroid ultrasound and orbital computed tomography established diagnosis. This sample is drawn from a study of T cells in Graves' hyperthyroidism and ophthalmopathy. Findings and caveats of the study: Clonotypes that were expanded in thyroid above 0.001 mostly appeared in blood too.

Regions amplified from RNA transcripts were the TCR beta CDR3 regions. HTBI primers were employed in a first-round RT-PCR of the TCR CDR3. One entry per CDR3 protein, called by TCRdb with MiXCR from the multiplex PCR reads. This sample has hundreds of thousands of distinct CDR3 sequences, with 16% found just once. CDR1 and CDR2 from the germline V gene are SGHVS and FQNEAQ. The CDR3 consists of 18 residues. V lost 6 bases, J lost 2 bases, and 11 bases stayed unmatched. This clonotype was obtained from a woman aged 40 to 49 with Graves' ophthalmopathy. The specimen sequenced was blood. The chain uses TRBV7-8 and TRBJ2-7, with 15 bases matching TRBD2. The CDR3, as DNA: TGTGCCAGCAGTCCGGGACTAGCGGGAGGCCGCCCCCCCTACGAGCAGTACTTC. Protein sequence: CASSPGLAGGRPPYEQYF.